This T cell receptor beta chain is from a study of blood T cell repertoires in COVID-19. Study in general: Sites in the United States, Italy and Spain provided acute and convalescent COVID-19 samples.

There are 17 residues in the CDR3. Unmatched junction bases numbered 9, after V lost 3 bases and J lost 4 bases. CDR1 is KGHDR, CDR2 SFDVKD, per germline. Clones were sequenced by immunoSEQ multiplex PCR, and TCRdb holds only the in-frame ones, with some missing. Of about 130,000 clones detected, roughly four fifths appear once; the ten largest clones hold over 9.5%. The rearrangement links TRBV24-1 to TRBJ2-5; TRBD1 aligns across 11 bases. The source material was peripheral blood. This TCR was sampled from a man aged 60-69 years with acute or convalescent COVID-19. Here the CDR3 DNA reads TGTGCCACCAGTGATCCATCCCCGGGACAGGGGGTAGAGACCCAGTACTTC. It codes for CATSDPSPGQGVETQYF.